One sample yielded the 23 T cell receptor beta chains listed below, sequenced in a study of cytomegalovirus exposure and HLA in healthy donors (dated by TCRdb to 2016 to 2017). Libraries came from the immunoSEQ multiplex PCR assay. A mixture of 60 forward primers for TCR Vbeta segments and 13 reverse primers for TCR Jbeta segments was used in the multiplex PCR. The source is immuneACCESS, and TCRdb retained only in-frame sequences with V and J called. Part of the clones is not carried over; for the studies checked, unresolved V genes explain less than half of this, and the remainder is unexplained. Here the sample has about 200,000 clones; approximately 85% occur a single time. The biggest ten clones account for more than 1.5% of the sample. Sequenced sample: PBMCs. The receptors come from a man younger than 30 in good health and CMV-seronegative.

V gene TRBV6-1 combines with J gene TRBJ2-5, with D possibly being TRBD1 (6 bases). CDR3 length equals 15 residues. Trimming removed 5 bases from V and 2 bases from J, with 15 bases in between. In germline, CDR1 is MNHNS, CDR2 SASEGT. DNA for the CDR3: TGTGCCAGCAGTCCCCGGGACACCGGGCAAGAGACCCAGTACTTC. Translation gives CASSPRDTGQETQYF.

The J gene is TRBJ2-5, the V gene TRBV5-4; D perhaps matches TRBD2 (5 bases). Germline V gives CDR1 SGHNT, CDR2 YYREEE (reference sequence). This CDR3 has 14 residues. The V end was cut by 4 bases, the J end by 2 bases, with 12 bases between. CDR3 region: CASSLIRGQETQYF. The CDR3 region has the DNA TGTGCCAGCAGCCTCATAAGAGGGCAAGAGACCCAGTACTTC.

This rearrangement joins TRBV11-2 to TRBJ2-7, with 7 bases lining up with TRBD2. The CDR3 has 16 amino acids. Germline V CDR1 and CDR2: SGHAT, FQNNGV. The J segment lost 0 bases and the V segment lost 5 bases, leaving 10 bases of the junction unmatched. This CDR3 is CASSQTRGGASYEQYF. The DNA of the CDR3 is TGTGCCAGCAGCCAAACTAGGGGAGGGGCCTCCTACGAGCAGTACTTC.

V and J are TRBV28 and TRBJ2-1, with D perhaps TRBD1 (6 bases). CDR1 is MDHEN and CDR2 is SYDVKM in the germline V gene. The ends were cut back, 6 bases at V and 10 bases at J, with 16 bases in the middle. This CDR3 spans 13 amino acids. CDR3 coding DNA: TGTGCCAGCAGCCCCCACAGGGACCTCGAGCAGTTCTTC. Protein: CASSPHRDLEQFF.

The V and J genes are TRBV7-6 and TRBJ2-2, with 8 bases identical to TRBD1. The CDR3 spans 15 residues. Germline assignment: CDR1 SGHVS and CDR2 FNYEAQ. The V and J ends lost 5 bases and 5 bases, in that order; junction bases with no gene match: 7. The CDR3 sequence is CASSAPDRGTGELFF. DNA of the CDR3: TGTGCCAGCAGCGCCCCAGACAGGGGAACCGGGGAGCTGTTTTTT.

This clone was seen only once. The CDR3 DNA is TGCGCCAGCAGCTTCACGGCAGAGGGCATGAACACTGAAGCTTTCTTT. Protein product: CASSFTAEGMNTEAFF. This chain links TRBV5-1 with TRBJ1-1; D remains ambiguous. Per germline, CDR1 SGHRS and CDR2 YFSETQ. CDR3 length equals 16 residues. V dropped 2 bases and J dropped 0 bases, with 14 bases sitting between them.

This clone was detected only once. The chain combines TRBV11-2 with TRBJ2-2, with 9 bases matching TRBD2. Per the germline V gene, CDR1 is SGHAT and CDR2 is FQNNGV. J lost 4 bases, V lost 5 bases, and 8 bases had no gene match. The CDR3 sequence is 16 residues long. In nucleotides, the CDR3 is TGTGCCAGCAGCCCAAATAGCGGGAGACTCACCGGGGAGCTGTTTTTT. Residues: CASSPNSGRLTGELFF.

About this clone: Within the sample, other DNA sequences also encode this same CDR3. This chain connects TRBV7-9 to TRBJ2-5; 11 positions agree with TRBD2. The CDR3 totals 15 residues. Germline V gene sequence: CDR1 SEHNR, CDR2 FQNEAQ (reference sequence). V lost 3 bases, J lost 5 bases, and 5 bases stayed unmatched. Here the CDR3 DNA reads TGTGCCAGCAGCTTGCTAGCGGGAGGTGGGGAGACCCAGTACTTC. This gives the protein CASSLLAGGGETQYF.

The chain employs TRBV7-9 and TRBJ2-2; 10 bases agree with TRBD2. Germline lookup yields CDR1 SEHNR and CDR2 FQNEAQ (reference sequence). This CDR3 has 15 amino acids. The ends lost 5 bases at V and 6 bases at J; junction bases unmatched: 6. CDR3 sequence (DNA): TGTGCCAGCAGCCCTGGGACTAGCGCGGCCGGGGAGCTGTTTTTT. Amino acid sequence: CASSPGTSAAGELFF.

The chain combines TRBV27 with TRBJ1-5, with TRBD1 matching 9 bases. CDR1 is MNHEY and CDR2 is SMNVEV in the germline V gene (reference sequence). V lost 3 bases, J lost 5 bases, and 8 bases stayed unmatched. The CDR3 has 16 amino acids. The CDR3 reads CASSLTGQGIHQPQHF. DNA of the CDR3: TGTGCCAGCAGTTTGACGGGACAGGGTATTCATCAGCCCCAGCATTTT.

This chain connects TRBV5-4 to TRBJ1-2; 9 bases agree with TRBD1. There are 15 residues in the CDR3. V gave up 0 bases and J gave up 2 bases; unmatched junction bases: 2. CDR1 is SGHNT, CDR2 YYREEE, per germline (reference sequence). The CDR3 here is CASSLAGTGNYGYTF. CDR3 nucleotides: TGTGCCAGCAGCTTGGCCGGGACAGGGAACTATGGCTACACCTTC.

As concerns this clone: The same CDR3 is also encoded by other DNA sequences in this sample. The chain has TRBV18 and TRBJ2-7, with TRBD1 matching 8 bases. Germline CDR1 is KGHSH and CDR2 is LQKENI. The ends lost 3 bases at V and 2 bases at J; junction bases unmatched: 3. The CDR3 consists of 14 residues. CDR3 sequence (DNA): TGTGCCAGCTCACCCGGACAGGGTGCCTACGAGCAGTACTTC. This sequence encodes CASSPGQGAYEQYF.

In this sample, this clone turned up once. V usage is TRBV27 and J usage is TRBJ2-7; D is undetermined. Deletions cut 2 bases from V and 2 bases from J, with 16 bases between. CDR3 size: 16 residues. Germline V gives CDR1 MNHEY, CDR2 SMNVEV (reference sequence). CDR3 coding DNA: TGTGCCAGCAGTTTAGGTCTTTTTCGGGTTCCCTACGAGCAGTACTTC. It codes for CASSLGLFRVPYEQYF.

CDR3 residues: CASRGVGGQGKYEQYF. CDR3 sequence (DNA): TGCGCCAGCAGGGGGGTTGGAGGACAGGGAAAGTACGAGCAGTACTTC. The chain couples TRBV23-1 to TRBJ2-7; TRBD1 agrees at 8 bases. Being an ORF, TRBV23-1 has a function that is uncertain. The junction had 14 bases not matched to a gene; V was cut back by 6 bases and J by 4 bases. The CDR3 length is 16 residues.

The rearrangement uses TRBV11-2 and TRBJ2-1; D gene unclear. Trimming shortened V by 2 bases and J by 9 bases, and 11 bases separated the two germline ends. There are 13 residues in the CDR3. CDR1 and CDR2 (germline): SGHAT, FQNNGV. The DNA of the CDR3 is TGTGCCAGCAGCTTAAATAGTGTGAGTGAGCAGTTCTTC. Its translation: CASSLNSVSEQFF.

In its sample, this clone was seen once. The CDR3, as DNA: TGTGCCAGCAGTCGTGACAGGGCAGTTAGAACTGAAGCTTTCTTT. The encoded protein is CASSRDRAVRTEAFF. This chain connects TRBV7-9 to TRBJ1-1, with TRBD1 matching 7 bases. J gave up 5 bases and V 6 bases, and 12 bases lay outside the gene matches. The CDR3 has 15 residues. Per germline, CDR1 SEHNR and CDR2 FQNEAQ (reference sequence).

V gene TRBV18 combines with J gene TRBJ2-7, with 8 bases identical to TRBD2. The J segment lost 2 bases and the V segment lost 3 bases, leaving 0 bases of the junction unmatched. This CDR3 contains 13 residues. CDR1 and CDR2 from the germline V gene are KGHSH and LQKENI. As DNA, the CDR3 is TGTGCCAGCTCACCGGGACTAGCCTACGAGCAGTACTTC. It translates to CASSPGLAYEQYF. Combining the CDR3 with reference TRBV18 and TRBJ2-7 gives the whole variable domain NAGVMQNPRHLVRRRGQEARLRCSPMKGHSHVYWYRQLPEEGLKFMVYLQKENIIDESGMPKERFSAEFPKEGPSILRIQQVVRGDSAAYFCASSPGLAYEQYFGPGTRLTVT.

This chain joins TRBV18 and TRBJ2-2; D remains ambiguous. V shed 3 bases and J shed 5 bases, with 10 bases lying between them. CDR3 length: 14 residues. The germline CDR1 and CDR2 sequences are KGHSH and LQKENI. CDR3 nucleotides: TGTGCCAGCTCACCCCCTCTCGGTACCGGGGAGCTGTTTTTT. This translates into CASSPPLGTGELFF.

This clone was observed a handful of times. The chain is built from TRBV29-1 and TRBJ2-3; D uncertain. CDR1 is SQVTM, CDR2 ANQGSEA, per germline. V dropped 7 bases and J dropped 2 bases, with 13 bases sitting between them. The CDR3 runs to 13 residues. Written as DNA, the CDR3 is TGCAGCGCCTGGGTGGGCCTCACAGATACGCAGTATTTT. Its translation: CSAWVGLTDTQYF.

The chain has TRBV9 and TRBJ2-1; 9 bases map to TRBD2. The CDR3 has 16 residues. Trimming took 4 bases from V and 5 from J; bases not matched to a gene: 10. Germline CDR1 and CDR2: SGDLS and YYNGEE. CDR3 in DNA: TGTGCCAGCAGCCCTTGGGGACTAGCAGATGACAATGAGCAGTTCTTC. Protein sequence: CASSPWGLADDNEQFF.

The J gene is TRBJ2-2, the V gene TRBV28; possible D gene TRBD2, 5 bases. The V gene lost 5 bases and the J gene lost 1 base, with 8 bases spanning the gap. CDR1 and CDR2 (germline): MDHEN, SYDVKM. The CDR3 totals 14 residues. The CDR3 nucleotides are TGTGCCAGCAGTGAAGGGAGGAACACCGGGGAGCTGTTTTTT. Amino acids: CASSEGRNTGELFF.

V usage is TRBV19 and J usage is TRBJ2-1; 9 nucleotides line up with TRBD2. CDR3 length equals 14 residues. The germline V gene encodes CDR1 LNHDA and CDR2 SQIVND (reference sequence). V lost 5 bases, J lost 10 bases, and 9 bases stayed unmatched. The CDR3 loop is CASSLAGSFREQFF. The CDR3 DNA reads TGTGCCAGTAGTCTAGCGGGAAGTTTTCGGGAGCAGTTCTTC.

The chain combines TRBV18 with TRBJ1-1; D is ambiguous. The CDR3 totals 17 residues. Trimming removed 3 bases at V and 5 bases at J, with 22 bases between. Germline CDR1 reads KGHSH; CDR2 reads LQKENI. Written as DNA, the CDR3 is TGTGCCAGCTCACCGGGTACGGGCCAGCGGGCGGGGACTGAAGCTTTCTTT. The encoded protein is CASSPGTGQRAGTEAFF.